The 3 T cell receptor beta chains given below trace back to one sample, sequenced in a study of T cell repertoires in cytomegalovirus infection. One entry per CDR3 protein, called by TCRdb with MiXCR from the reads. This repertoire shows approximately 770,000 distinct CDR3 sequences, 25% to 35% found once; its top ten account for roughly 13%. No antigen has been assigned to these receptors. The sample in question was cultured CD8+ T cells from PBMCs, obtained from culture after CMV antigen stimulation. These receptors came from a human donor in good health (CMV status not recorded). Some clones in this sample may be carry-over from other donors' samples.

In this sample, this clonotype turned up a few times. J is TRBJ2-5 and V is TRBV12-3 or TRBV12-4, with D possibly matching TRBD1 (6 bases). CDR3 length equals 17 residues. Trimming pared 10 bases from V and 2 bases from J, leaving 26 bases between. CDR3 protein: CATHLGHHNTRQETQYF. In DNA form, the CDR3 reads TGTGCCACCCACCTGGGACATCACAATACTAGGCAAGAGACCCAGTACTTC.

This clonotype appeared many times. J is TRBJ2-7 and V is TRBV7-8; the D gene is possibly TRBD1 (6 bases). V lost 4 bases and J 3 bases, leaving 16 bases between the germline ends. This CDR3 has 15 amino acids. The germline CDR1 and CDR2 sequences are SGHVS and FQNEAQ. The CDR3 is CASSSYRDTNYEQYV. The CDR3 DNA follows: TGTGCCAGCAGCTCCTACCGGGACACCAACTACGAGCAGTACGTC.

V gene TRBV2 combines with J gene TRBJ2-1, with D possibly being TRBD1 (6 bases). Germline loops: CDR1 SNHLY, CDR2 FYNNEI. The length of the CDR3 is 18 residues. Trimming took off 9 bases at V and 0 bases at J, with 24 bases between the two ends. CDR3 in DNA: TGTGCCAGGAGAGACCTACAGGGCCGTGAGGGCTCCTACAATGAGCAGTTCTTC. This translates into CARRDLQGREGSYNEQFF.